Many counts were recorded for the clone carrying this TCR beta chain. The antigen remains unidentified. Researchers report isolating at least 7 million PBMCs per sample. Primed by a sample-barcoded 5' primer and a J-beta primer mix, a second PCR proceeded for about 7 to 11 cycles. TCRdb called the 5' RACE reads again in MiXCR, with one record for every CDR3 protein. The sample lists 550,000 to 750,000 distinct CDR3 sequences, roughly 20% occurring once. These data originate in a study of blood T cells in healthy people across ages. Study-wide results and caveats: With unsorted PBMCs, a conclusive comparison of naive versus antigen-experienced cells was not possible. Strong correlation linked observed beta diversity and percent naive T cells.

The material sequenced was blood. The TCR was taken from a man between 65 and 79 years old in good health.

The CDR3 DNA sequence: TGCAGCGTTATACCGCGGGGCCATGAGCAGTTCTTC. Translation gives CSVIPRGHEQFF. The chain uses TRBV29-1 and TRBJ2-1, with a tentative D call TRBD2 (6 bases). The CDR3 runs to 12 residues. Germline V gene data show CDR1 as SQVTM and CDR2 as ANQGSEA. V was trimmed by 5 bases and J by 8 bases, leaving 13 bases between them.